The 18 T cell receptor beta chains below were found in one sample sequenced in a study of neoadjuvant anti-PD-1 for oral cavity cancer listed by TCRdb under 2021. The library was prepared using the immunoSEQ multiplex PCR assay. The table comes from immuneACCESS by way of TCRdb, which keeps in-frame sequences with V and J called. Part of the clones is missing from these tables; in studies checked, under half for an unresolved V gene and the rest for unknown reasons. Counted in this sample were around 12,000 clones; more than 60% of them appeared once. In total, the top ten clones hold about 2% of the sample. Read against the paper, the sample's time point label means: before neoadjuvant nivolumab. Specimen: PBMCs, collected before nivolumab (anti-PD-1) treatment. These receptors originate from a person between 40 and 85 years old with oral cavity squamous cell carcinoma.

V is TRBV4-2 and J is TRBJ1-2, with TRBD1 matching over 9 bases. Germline CDR1 and CDR2: LGHNA and YNFKEQ. The V gene end was trimmed by 0 bases and the J gene end by 1 base; junction bases not matched to a gene: 3. The CDR3 totals 16 residues. The CDR3 DNA reads TGTGCCAGCAGCCAAGAATGGACAGGGGTTAACTATGGCTACACCTTC. Amino acids: CASSQEWTGVNYGYTF.

The genes are TRBV29-1 and TRBJ2-1, with D possibly being TRBD1 (6 bases). This CDR3 is built from 15 residues. CDR1 is SQVTM, CDR2 ANQGSEA, per germline. Trimming shortened V by 7 bases and J by 3 bases, and 19 bases separated the two germline ends. The CDR3 nucleotides are TGCAGCGCCAGGGGCATCACCAACGACTACAATGAGCAGTTCTTC. This gives the protein CSARGITNDYNEQFF.

This clone turned up a few times. Relative to the germline gene, one junction end is altered; a read error may explain this. The chain links TRBV7-7 to TRBJ2-7; 10 bases map to TRBD2. This CDR3 spans 15 amino acids. Germline V lookup: CDR1 SSHAT, CDR2 FNYEAQ (reference sequence). The CDR3 nucleotides are TGTGCTAGCAGCGGTCCACTAGCGGGGCAGTACGAGCAGTACTTC. Protein sequence: CASSGPLAGQYEQYF.

This clone was seen only a few times. This chain joins TRBV6-5 and TRBJ1-6; possible D gene TRBD1, 6 bases. CDR3 length: 15 residues. V shed 0 bases and J shed 9 bases, with 12 bases lying between them. In germline, CDR1 is MNHEY, CDR2 SVGAGI. DNA for the CDR3: TGTGCCAGCAGTTACTCTCGTAGGGGGGCTTCACCCCTCCACTTT. Translating it yields CASSYSRRGASPLHF.

The chain recombines TRBV27 with TRBJ1-6; D not resolved. This CDR3 contains 15 residues. The germline gives CDR1 MNHEY, CDR2 SMNVEV (reference sequence). Trimming removed 3 bases at V and 3 bases at J, with 9 bases between. The CDR3 reads CASSFGVDYNSPLHF. The CDR3, as DNA: TGTGCCAGCAGTTTTGGTGTAGACTATAATTCACCCCTCCACTTT.

This clone was seen more than once but under ten times. The chain joins TRBV18 to TRBJ2-7; TRBD1 aligns across 9 bases. After removal of 5 bases from V and 6 bases from J, the junction contained 17 bases not matched to a gene. The germline gives CDR1 KGHSH, CDR2 LQKENI. CDR3 length: 17 residues. CDR3 sequence reads: CASSKVPGQGFPSEQYF. The CDR3 DNA is TGTGCCAGCTCAAAAGTCCCGGGACAGGGTTTTCCCAGCGAGCAGTACTTC. Based on the CDR3 plus reference TRBV18 and TRBJ2-7, the full variable domain is NAGVMQNPRHLVRRRGQEARLRCSPMKGHSHVYWYRQLPEEGLKFMVYLQKENIIDESGMPKERFSAEFPKEGPSILRIQQVVRGDSAAYFCASSKVPGQGFPSEQYFGPGTRLTVT.

The chain couples TRBV27 to TRBJ2-7; 11 bases align to TRBD2. Germline lookup yields CDR1 MNHEY and CDR2 SMNVEV (reference sequence). The CDR3 spans 15 residues. Trimming removed 5 bases from V and 3 bases from J; junction bases left unmatched: 6. The CDR3 coding sequence is TGTGCCAGCAGTGTCACTAGCGGGGGTGTCTACGAGCAGTACTTC. This translates into CASSVTSGGVYEQYF.

This clone has only a few counts. The V and J genes are TRBV18 and TRBJ1-4; unclear D gene. The CDR3 spans 14 residues. V was shortened by 6 bases and J by 4 bases, with 12 bases between the two germline ends. Germline V gene lookup returns CDR1 KGHSH and CDR2 LQKENI. CDR3 nucleotide sequence: TGTGCCAGCTCTGCCGGGAGCATTAATGAAAAACTGTTTTTT. Amino acids: CASSAGSINEKLFF.

The chain joins TRBV6-1 to TRBJ2-1, with 9 bases lining up with TRBD1. The CDR3 loop spans 15 amino acids. Germline-derived CDR1 and CDR2 are MNHNS and SASEGT. V lost 2 bases, J lost 4 bases, and 3 bases stayed unmatched. The CDR3 coding sequence is TGTGCCAGCAGTGAATTCGGACAGGGGTACAATGAGCAGTTCTTC. Translated, it gives CASSEFGQGYNEQFF.

The chain links TRBV4-1 to TRBJ1-5, with 10 bases that match TRBD1. Unmatched junction bases numbered 9, after V lost 4 bases and J lost 6 bases. The length of the CDR3 is 16 residues. CDR1 and CDR2 (germline): MGHRA, YSYEKL. The CDR3: CASSLVWGQGIQPQHF. The CDR3 bases are TGCGCCAGCAGCCTCGTGTGGGGACAGGGGATTCAGCCCCAGCATTTT.

The chain has TRBV11-2 and TRBJ1-4, with D unclear. Germline V gene data show CDR1 as SGHAT and CDR2 as FQNNGV. V dropped 5 bases and J dropped 7 bases, with 26 bases sitting between them. The CDR3 loop spans 18 amino acids. Here the CDR3 DNA reads TGTGCCAGCAGCCCGGGGAGGGTGAATGTGGTCCGGAGTGAAAAACTGTTTTTT. Protein product: CASSPGRVNVVRSEKLFF. Using reference TRBV11-2 and TRBJ1-4 for the parts outside the CDR3, the full variable domain is EAGVAQSPRYKIIEKRQSVAFWCNPISGHATLYWYQQILGQGPKLLIQFQNNGVVDDSQLPKDRFSAERLKGVDSTLKIQPAKLEDSAVYLCASSPGRVNVVRSEKLFFGSGTQLSVL.

This CDR3 is CASSLSITGGSGETQYF. CDR3 in DNA: TGTGCCAGCAGCTTGAGCATAACAGGGGGGAGTGGGGAGACCCAGTACTTC. The chain recombines TRBV5-5 with TRBJ2-5; TRBD1 matches at 8 bases. V dropped 1 base and J dropped 5; count of bases not matched to a gene: 13. The CDR3 extends over 17 amino acids. Looked up from germline, CDR1 is SGHKS and CDR2 is YYEKEE (reference sequence).

The chain carries TRBV11-2 and TRBJ2-2; 8 bases agree with TRBD2. Trimming cost V 2 bases and J 5 bases; bases outside gene matches: 13. Germline CDR1 and CDR2: SGHAT and FQNNGV. The CDR3 consists of 18 residues. The DNA for the CDR3 is TGTGCCAGCAGCTTACTCCCCCAGGGTCGCGGGGGGACCGGGGAGCTGTTTTTT. Translation: CASSLLPQGRGGTGELFF.

Points on this clone: Distinct nucleotide sequences in the sample also encode this CDR3. The rearrangement uses TRBV28 and TRBJ1-1; D unresolved. The CDR3 consists of 11 residues. The V end was cut by 6 bases, the J end by 6 bases, with 8 bases between. Germline assignment: CDR1 MDHEN and CDR2 SYDVKM. The chain's CDR3 is CASRGRPEAFF. The DNA for the CDR3 is TGTGCCAGCAGGGGTCGCCCTGAAGCTTTCTTT.

The DNA of the CDR3 is TGTGCCAGCAGCTTCTCCAGCCAGGGGCAGCCCCAGCATTTT. Protein product: CASSFSSQGQPQHF. The V gene is TRBV5-5, the J gene TRBJ1-5, with D perhaps matching TRBD1 (6 bases). The germline V gene has CDR1 SGHKS and CDR2 YYEKEE (reference sequence). The V and J ends lost 2 bases and 7 bases respectively, with 13 bases between them. CDR3 size: 14 residues. The full variable domain, with the rest looked up from reference TRBV5-5 and TRBJ1-5, is DAGVTQSPTHLIKTRGQQVTLRCSPISGHKSVSWYQQVLGQGPQFIFQYYEKEERGRGNFPDRFSARQFPNYSSELNVNALLLGDSALYLCASSFSSQGQPQHFGDGTRLSIL.

This clone was detected only a few times. This sequence joins TRBV6-6 and TRBJ1-2; D might be TRBD1 (6 bases). Germline V gene data show CDR1 as MNHNY and CDR2 as SVGAGI (reference sequence). CDR3 size: 14 residues. The V and J ends lost 2 bases and 2 bases respectively, with 9 bases between them. The CDR3 region is CASSYTGQNYGYTF. As DNA, the CDR3 is TGTGCCAGCAGTTACACAGGACAGAACTATGGCTACACCTTC.

The rearrangement joins TRBV1 to TRBJ2-7; TRBD2, the table's D call, was not compared with the DNA. TRBV1 has pseudogene status. The CDR3 is made up of 23 amino acids. CDR3 DNA: TGCACCAGCAGCCCCCTTCGAAGCCCCAAGTCGGAGGGGAGGGCCGGGATAACCTACGAGCAGTACTTC. Its protein product is CTSSPLRSPKSEGRAGITYEQYF.

The V and J genes are TRBV5-1 and TRBJ2-1; D gene unclear. Germline values: CDR1 SGHRS, CDR2 YFSETQ. V lost 5 bases and J 5 bases, leaving 5 bases between the germline ends. This CDR3 spans 11 amino acids. DNA of the CDR3: TGCGCCAGCAGAGGAGACAATGAGCAGTTCTTC. Translating it yields CASRGDNEQFF.